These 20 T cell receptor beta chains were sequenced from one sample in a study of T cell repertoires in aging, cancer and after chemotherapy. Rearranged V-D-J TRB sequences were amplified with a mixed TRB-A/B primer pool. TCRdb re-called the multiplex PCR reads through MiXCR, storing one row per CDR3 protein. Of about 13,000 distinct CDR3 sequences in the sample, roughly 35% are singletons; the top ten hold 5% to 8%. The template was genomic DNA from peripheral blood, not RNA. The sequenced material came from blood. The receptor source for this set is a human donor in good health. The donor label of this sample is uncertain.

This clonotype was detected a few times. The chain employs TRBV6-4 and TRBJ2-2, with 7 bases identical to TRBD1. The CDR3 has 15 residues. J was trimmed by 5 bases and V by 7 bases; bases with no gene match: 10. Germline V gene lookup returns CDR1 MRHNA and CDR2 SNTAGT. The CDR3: CASKSTTGQTGELFF. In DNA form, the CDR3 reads TGTGCCAGCAAATCAACTACGGGACAGACCGGGGAGCTGTTTTTT.

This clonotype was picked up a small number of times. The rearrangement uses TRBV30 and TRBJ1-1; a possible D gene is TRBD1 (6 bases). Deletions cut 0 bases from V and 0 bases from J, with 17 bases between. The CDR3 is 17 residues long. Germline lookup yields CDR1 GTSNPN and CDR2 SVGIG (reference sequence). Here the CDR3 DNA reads TGTGCCTGGAGTGTACGGCGGGGGGCAGGGATGAACACTGAAGCTTTCTTT. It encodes CAWSVRRGAGMNTEAFF.

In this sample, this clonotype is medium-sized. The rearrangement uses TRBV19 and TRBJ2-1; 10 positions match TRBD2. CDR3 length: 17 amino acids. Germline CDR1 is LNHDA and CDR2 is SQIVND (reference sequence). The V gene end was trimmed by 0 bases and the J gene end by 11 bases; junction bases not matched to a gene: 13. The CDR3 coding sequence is TGTGCCAGTAGTATAGATCACGCCCTTAGCGGGGGGCGGCAGCAGTTCTTC. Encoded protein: CASSIDHALSGGRQQFF.

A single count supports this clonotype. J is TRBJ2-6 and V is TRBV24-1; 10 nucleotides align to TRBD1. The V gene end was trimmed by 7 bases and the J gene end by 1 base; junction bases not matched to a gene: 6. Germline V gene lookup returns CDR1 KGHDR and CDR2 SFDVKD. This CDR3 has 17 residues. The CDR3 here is CATSAGQGRSGANVLTF. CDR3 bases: TGTGCCACCAGCGCGGGACAGGGGAGGTCTGGGGCCAACGTCCTGACTTTC.

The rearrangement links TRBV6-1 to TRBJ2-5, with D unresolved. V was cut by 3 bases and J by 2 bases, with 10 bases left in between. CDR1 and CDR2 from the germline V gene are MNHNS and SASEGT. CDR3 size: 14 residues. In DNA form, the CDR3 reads TGTGCCAGCAGTGAGTACTTGGGGCAAGAGACCCAGTACTTC. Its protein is CASSEYLGQETQYF.

CDR3 in amino acids: CSVEGVSGNTIYF. The CDR3, as DNA: TGCAGCGTTGAAGGAGTCTCTGGAAACACCATATATTTT. The chain joins TRBV29-1 to TRBJ1-3, with unresolved D. Between the trimmed V and J ends, which lost 1 base and 0 bases, there was a span of 4 bases. The V gene's germline CDR1 is SQVTM and CDR2 ANQGSEA. The CDR3 covers 13 residues.

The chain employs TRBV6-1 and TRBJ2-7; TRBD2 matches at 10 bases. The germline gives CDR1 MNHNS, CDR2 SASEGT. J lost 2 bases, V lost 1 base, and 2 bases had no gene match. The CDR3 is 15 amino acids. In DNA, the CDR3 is TGTGCCAGCAGTGAAGGGAGCGGGGGGGCCTACGAGCAGTACTTC. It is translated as CASSEGSGGAYEQYF.

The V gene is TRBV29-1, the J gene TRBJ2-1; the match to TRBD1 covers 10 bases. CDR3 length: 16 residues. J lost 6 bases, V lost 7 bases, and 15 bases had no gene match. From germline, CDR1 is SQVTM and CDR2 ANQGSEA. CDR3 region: CSAQMPGTGAPNEQFF. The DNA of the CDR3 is TGCAGCGCCCAAATGCCCGGGACAGGGGCCCCCAATGAGCAGTTCTTC.

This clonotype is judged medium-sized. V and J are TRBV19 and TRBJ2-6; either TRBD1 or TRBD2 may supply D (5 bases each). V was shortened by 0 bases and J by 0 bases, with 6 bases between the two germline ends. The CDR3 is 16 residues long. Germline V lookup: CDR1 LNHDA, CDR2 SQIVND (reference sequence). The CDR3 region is CASSIDGGSGANVLTF. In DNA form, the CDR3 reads TGTGCCAGTAGTATAGATGGGGGCTCTGGGGCCAACGTCCTGACTTTC.

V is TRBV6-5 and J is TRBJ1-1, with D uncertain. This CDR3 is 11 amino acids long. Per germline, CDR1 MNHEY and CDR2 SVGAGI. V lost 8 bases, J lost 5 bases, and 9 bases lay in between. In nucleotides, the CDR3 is TGTGCCAGCGCATCGTTAACTGAAGCTTTCTTT. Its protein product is CASASLTEAFF.

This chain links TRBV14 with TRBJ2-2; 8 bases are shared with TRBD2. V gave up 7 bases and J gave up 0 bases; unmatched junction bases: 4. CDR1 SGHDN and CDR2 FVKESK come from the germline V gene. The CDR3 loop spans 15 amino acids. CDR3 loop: CASIGREANTGELFF. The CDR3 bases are TGTGCCAGCATTGGGCGGGAGGCGAACACCGGGGAGCTGTTTTTT.

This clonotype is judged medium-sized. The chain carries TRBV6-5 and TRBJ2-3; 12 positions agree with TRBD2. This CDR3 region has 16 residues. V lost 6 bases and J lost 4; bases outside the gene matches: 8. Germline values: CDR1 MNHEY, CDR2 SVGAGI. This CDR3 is CASSPRLAGASDTQYF. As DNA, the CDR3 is TGTGCCAGCAGCCCTAGACTAGCGGGAGCATCAGATACGCAGTATTTT.

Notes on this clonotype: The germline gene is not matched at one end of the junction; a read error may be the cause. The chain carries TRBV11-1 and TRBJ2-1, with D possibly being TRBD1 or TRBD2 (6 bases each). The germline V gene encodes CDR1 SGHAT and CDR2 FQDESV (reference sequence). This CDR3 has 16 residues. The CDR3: CASSLVAGGGMDEQIF. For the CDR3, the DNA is TGTGCCAGCAGCTTGGTGGCCGGGGGCGGTATGGATGAGCAGATCTTC.

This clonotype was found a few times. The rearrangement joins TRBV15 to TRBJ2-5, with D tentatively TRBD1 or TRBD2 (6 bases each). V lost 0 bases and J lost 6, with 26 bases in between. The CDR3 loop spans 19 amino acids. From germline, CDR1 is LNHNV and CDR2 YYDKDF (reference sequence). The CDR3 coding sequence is TGTGCCACCAGCAGAGAGTATGGCGGAAGTGGGAGAGGGGGGAAGACCCAGTACTTC. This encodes CATSREYGGSGRGGKTQYF.

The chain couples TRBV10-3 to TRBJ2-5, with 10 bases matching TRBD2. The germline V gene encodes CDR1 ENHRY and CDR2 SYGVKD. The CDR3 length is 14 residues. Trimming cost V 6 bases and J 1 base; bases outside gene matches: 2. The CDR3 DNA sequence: TGTGCCATCAGGGCTAGCGGGGGCCAAGAGACCCAGTACTTC. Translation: CAIRASGGQETQYF.

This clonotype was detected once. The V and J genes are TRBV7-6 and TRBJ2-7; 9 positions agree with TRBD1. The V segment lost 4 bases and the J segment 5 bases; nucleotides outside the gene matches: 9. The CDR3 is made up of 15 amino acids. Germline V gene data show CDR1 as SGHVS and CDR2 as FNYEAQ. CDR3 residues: CASSSTRDREDEQYF. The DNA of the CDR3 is TGTGCCAGCAGCTCGACCCGGGACAGGGAGGACGAGCAGTACTTC.

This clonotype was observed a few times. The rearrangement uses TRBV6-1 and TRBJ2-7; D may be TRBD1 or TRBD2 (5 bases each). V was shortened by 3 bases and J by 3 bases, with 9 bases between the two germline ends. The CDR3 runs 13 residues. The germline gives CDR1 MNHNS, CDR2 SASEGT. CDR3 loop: CASSDRDGYEQYF. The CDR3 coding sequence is TGTGCCAGCAGTGACCGGGACGGCTACGAGCAGTACTTC.

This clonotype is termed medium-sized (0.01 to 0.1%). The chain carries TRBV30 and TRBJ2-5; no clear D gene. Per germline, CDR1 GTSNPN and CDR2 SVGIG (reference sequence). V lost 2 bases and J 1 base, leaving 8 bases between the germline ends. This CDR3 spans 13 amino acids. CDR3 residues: CAWSPGLQETQYF. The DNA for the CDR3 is TGTGCCTGGAGTCCAGGCCTCCAAGAGACCCAGTACTTC.

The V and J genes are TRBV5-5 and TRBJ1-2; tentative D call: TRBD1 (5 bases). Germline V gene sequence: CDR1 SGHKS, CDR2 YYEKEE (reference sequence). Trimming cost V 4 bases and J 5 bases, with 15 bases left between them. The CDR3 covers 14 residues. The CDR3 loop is CASSQGFQLYGYTF. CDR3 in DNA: TGTGCCAGCAGCCAGGGTTTTCAACTTTATGGCTACACCTTC.

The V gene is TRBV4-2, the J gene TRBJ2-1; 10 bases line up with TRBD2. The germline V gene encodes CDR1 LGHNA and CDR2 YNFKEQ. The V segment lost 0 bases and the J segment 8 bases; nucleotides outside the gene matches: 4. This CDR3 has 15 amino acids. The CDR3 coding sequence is TGTGCCAGCAGCCAAGACGGGACTAGCGCCGATGAGCAGTTCTTC. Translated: CASSQDGTSADEQFF.